This TCR beta chain came from a study of shared clonotypes between healthy human individuals. The CDR3 has 15 residues. J was trimmed by 4 bases and V by 4 bases; bases with no gene match: 9. The germline gives CDR1 SGDLS, CDR2 YYNGEE. TCRdb keeps only in-frame clones here, not all; method: immunoSEQ multiplex PCR. The sample records approximately 1.9 million clones, just over 90% being singletons. Positive CCR7 selection of CD45RO-negative cells yielded the naive CD8 cells, and terminally differentiated effector memory CD45RA+ cells were excluded. Donors had no recently reported acute infections or vaccinations and were HIV-negative.

This chain connects TRBV9 to TRBJ1-2, with 8 bases aligning to TRBD1. The specimen was naive CD8+ T cells from PBMCs. The clonotype originates from a man between 18 and 29 years old in good health. Some clones in this sample may be carry-over from other donors' samples. In DNA, the CDR3 is TGTGCCAGCAGCAACGGGACAGGATTTCTCTATGGCTACACCTTC. The encoded protein is CASSNGTGFLYGYTF.